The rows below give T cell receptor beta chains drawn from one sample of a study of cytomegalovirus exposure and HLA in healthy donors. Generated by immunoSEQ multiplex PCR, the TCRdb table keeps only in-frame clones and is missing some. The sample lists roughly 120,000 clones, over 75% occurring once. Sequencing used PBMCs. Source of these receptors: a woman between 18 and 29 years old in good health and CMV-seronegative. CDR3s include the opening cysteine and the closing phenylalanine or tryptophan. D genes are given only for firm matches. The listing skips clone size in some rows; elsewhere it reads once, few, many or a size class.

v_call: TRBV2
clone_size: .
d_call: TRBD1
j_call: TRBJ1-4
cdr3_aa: CASSGGTANAGEKLFF
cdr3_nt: TGTGCCAGCAGTGGCGGGACAGCCAATGCTGGGGAAAAACTGTTTTTT

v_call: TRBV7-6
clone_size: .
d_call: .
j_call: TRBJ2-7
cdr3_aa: CASSSSGDVYEQYF
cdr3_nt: TGTGCCAGCAGCTCCTCAGGGGATGTCTACGAGCAGTACTTC

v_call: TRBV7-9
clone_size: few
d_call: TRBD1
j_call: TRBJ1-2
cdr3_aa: CASSLGQAVRYGYTF
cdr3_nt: TGTGCCAGCAGCCTGGGACAGGCCGTAAGATATGGCTACACCTTC

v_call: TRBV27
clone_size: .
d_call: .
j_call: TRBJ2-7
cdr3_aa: CASSSLEFWVYEQYF
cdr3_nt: TGTGCCAGCAGTTCGCTGGAGTTTTGGGTCTACGAGCAGTACTTC

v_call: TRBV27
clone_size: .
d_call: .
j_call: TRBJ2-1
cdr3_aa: CASSLGGGSAYNEQFF
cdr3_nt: TGTGCCAGCAGTTTAGGGGGCGGGAGTGCCTACAATGAGCAGTTCTTC

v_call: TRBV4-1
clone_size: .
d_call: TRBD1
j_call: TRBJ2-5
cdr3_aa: CASSQDELGTGGKETQYF
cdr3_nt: TGCGCCAGCAGCCAAGATGAATTGGGGACAGGGGGCAAAGAGACCCAGTACTTC

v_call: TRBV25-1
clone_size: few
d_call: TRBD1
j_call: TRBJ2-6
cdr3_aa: CASRGQGTGANGLTF
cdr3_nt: TGTGCCAGCAGGGGACAGGGGACCGGGGCCAACGGCCTGACTTTC

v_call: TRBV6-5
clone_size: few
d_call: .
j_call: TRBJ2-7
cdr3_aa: CASSTGYEQYF
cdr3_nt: TGTGCCAGCAGTACAGGCTACGAGCAGTACTTC

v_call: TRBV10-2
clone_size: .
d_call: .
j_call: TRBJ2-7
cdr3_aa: CASTQAGIRDEQYF
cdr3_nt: TGCGCCAGCACCCAGGCGGGGATTCGGGACGAGCAGTACTTC

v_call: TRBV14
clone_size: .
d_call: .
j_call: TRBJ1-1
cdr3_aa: CASSQFRNTEAFF
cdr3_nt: TGTGCCAGCAGCCAGTTCAGGAACACTGAAGCTTTCTTT

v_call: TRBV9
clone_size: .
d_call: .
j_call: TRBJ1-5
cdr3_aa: CASSVDPEQPQHF
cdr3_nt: TGTGCCAGCAGCGTAGATCCGGAGCAGCCCCAGCATTTT

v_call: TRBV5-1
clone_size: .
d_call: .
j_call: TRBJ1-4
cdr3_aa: CASSLTAATNEKLFF
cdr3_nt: TGCGCCAGCAGTTTAACAGCGGCAACTAATGAAAAACTGTTTTTT

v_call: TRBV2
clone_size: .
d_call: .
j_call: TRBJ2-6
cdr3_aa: CASSEVAAGANGLTF
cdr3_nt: TGTGCCAGCAGTGAAGTGGCGGCTGGGGCCAACGGCCTGACTTTC

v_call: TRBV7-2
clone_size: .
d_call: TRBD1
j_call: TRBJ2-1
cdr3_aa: CASSPLGQGRLGSYNEQFF
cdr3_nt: TGTGCCAGCAGCCCACTGGGACAGGGAAGGTTGGGCTCCTACAATGAGCAGTTCTTC

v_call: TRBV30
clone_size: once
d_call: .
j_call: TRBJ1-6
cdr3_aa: CAWNFRGTKFGDNSPLHF
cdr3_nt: TGTGCCTGGAATTTTCGCGGTACTAAGTTCGGGGATAATTCACCCCTCCACTTT

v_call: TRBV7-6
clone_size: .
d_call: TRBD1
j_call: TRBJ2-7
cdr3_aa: CASSFSSGTGTYEQYF
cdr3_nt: TGTGCCAGCAGCTTCTCCTCCGGGACAGGGACCTACGAGCAGTACTTC

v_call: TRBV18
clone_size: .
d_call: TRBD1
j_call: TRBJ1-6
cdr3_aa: CASSPRGQGNSPLHF
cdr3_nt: TGTGCCAGCTCACCTAGGGGACAGGGAAATTCACCCCTCCACTTT

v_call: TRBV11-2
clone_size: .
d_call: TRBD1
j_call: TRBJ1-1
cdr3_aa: CASSRQGTTEAFF
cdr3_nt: TGTGCCAGCAGCCGACAGGGGACCACTGAAGCTTTCTTT

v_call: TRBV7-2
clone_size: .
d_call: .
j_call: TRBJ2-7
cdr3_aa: CASSDSRQTYEQYF
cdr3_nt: TGTGCCAGCAGCGACAGTCGACAGACCTACGAGCAGTACTTC

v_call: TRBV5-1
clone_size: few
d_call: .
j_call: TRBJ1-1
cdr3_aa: CASSLAQGRDTEAFF
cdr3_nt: TGCGCCAGCAGCTTGGCCCAAGGGAGGGACACTGAAGCTTTCTTT

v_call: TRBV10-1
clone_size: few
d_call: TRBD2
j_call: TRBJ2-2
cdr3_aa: CASSGRSGRGPNTGELFF
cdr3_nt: TGCGCCAGCAGTGGTAGAAGCGGGAGGGGGCCGAACACCGGGGAGCTGTTTTTT

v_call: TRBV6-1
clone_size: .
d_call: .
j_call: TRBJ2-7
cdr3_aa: CASSEFSASEQYF
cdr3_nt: TGTGCCAGCAGTGAATTTTCAGCTAGCGAGCAGTACTTC

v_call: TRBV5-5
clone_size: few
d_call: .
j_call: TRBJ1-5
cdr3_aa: CASSFSSNQPQHF
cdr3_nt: TGTGCCAGCAGCTTTAGCTCGAACCAGCCCCAGCATTTT

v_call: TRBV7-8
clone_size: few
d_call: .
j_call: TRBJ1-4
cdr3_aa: CASSLSLGREGEKLFF
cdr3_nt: TGTGCCAGCAGCTTATCCCTTGGTCGGGAAGGGGAAAAACTGTTTTTT

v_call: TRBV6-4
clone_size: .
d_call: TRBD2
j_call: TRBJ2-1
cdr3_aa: CASRLAGGTNEQFF
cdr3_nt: TGTGCCAGCAGACTAGCGGGAGGAACCAATGAGCAGTTCTTC

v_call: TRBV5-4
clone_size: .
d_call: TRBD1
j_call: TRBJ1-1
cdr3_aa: CATTPGQEEKAFF
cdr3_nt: TGTGCCACTACGCCGGGACAGGAGGAAAAAGCTTTCTTT

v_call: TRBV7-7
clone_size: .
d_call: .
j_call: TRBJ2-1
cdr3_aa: CASSARVGENEQFF
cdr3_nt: TGTGCTAGCAGCGCTCGGGTTGGTGAGAATGAGCAGTTCTTC

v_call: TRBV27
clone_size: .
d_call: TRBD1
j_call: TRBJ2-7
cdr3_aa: CASSLRGQTYEQYF
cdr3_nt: TGTGCCAGCAGTTTGAGGGGGCAGACCTACGAGCAGTACTTC

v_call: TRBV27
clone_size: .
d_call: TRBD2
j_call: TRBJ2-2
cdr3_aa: CASSVGLAGVSTGELFF
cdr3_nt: TGTGCCAGCAGTGTGGGACTAGCGGGAGTGTCTACCGGGGAGCTGTTTTTT

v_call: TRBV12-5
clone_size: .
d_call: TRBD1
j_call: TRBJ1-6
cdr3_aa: CASGTGENSPLHF
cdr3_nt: TGTGCTAGTGGTACAGGGGAAAATTCACCCCTCCACTTT

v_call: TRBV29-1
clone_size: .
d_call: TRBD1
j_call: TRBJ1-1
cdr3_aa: CSAGQVEAFF
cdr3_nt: TGCAGCGCGGGACAGGTTGAAGCTTTCTTT

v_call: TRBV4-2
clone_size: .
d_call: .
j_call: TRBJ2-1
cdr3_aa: CASSQAPISSVGEQFF
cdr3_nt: TGTGCCAGCAGCCAAGCCCCGATATCTAGCGTCGGAGAGCAGTTCTTC

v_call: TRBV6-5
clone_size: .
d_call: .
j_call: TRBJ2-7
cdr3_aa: CASKGTGGDSYEQYF
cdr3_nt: TGTGCCAGCAAGGGAACAGGTGGGGATTCGTACGAGCAGTACTTC

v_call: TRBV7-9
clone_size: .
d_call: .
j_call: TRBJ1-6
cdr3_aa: CASSPDQGYNSPLHF
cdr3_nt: TGTGCCAGCAGTCCAGACCAGGGCTATAATTCACCCCTCCACTTT

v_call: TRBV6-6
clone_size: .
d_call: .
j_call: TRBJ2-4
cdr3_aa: CAAGFGTKNIQYF
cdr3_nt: TGTGCCGCGGGGTTCGGAACCAAAAACATTCAGTACTTC

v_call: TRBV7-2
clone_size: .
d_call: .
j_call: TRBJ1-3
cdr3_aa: CASSSFSGNTIYF
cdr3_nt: TGTGCCAGCAGCTCCTTTTCTGGAAACACCATATATTTT

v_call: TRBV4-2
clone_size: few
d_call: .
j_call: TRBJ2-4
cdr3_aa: CASSQDIWGEAKNSQYF
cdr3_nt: TGTGCCAGCAGCCAAGACATATGGGGAGAGGCCAAAAACAGTCAGTACTTC

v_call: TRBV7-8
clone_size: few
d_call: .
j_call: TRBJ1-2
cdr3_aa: CASSGQVEANYGYTF
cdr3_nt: TGTGCCAGCAGCGGTCAGGTGGAAGCTAACTATGGCTACACCTTC

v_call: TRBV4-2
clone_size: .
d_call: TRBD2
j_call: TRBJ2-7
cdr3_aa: CASSQLEGSGGTSYEQYF
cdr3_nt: TGTGCCAGCAGCCAACTTGAGGGGAGCGGGGGGACCTCCTACGAGCAGTACTTC

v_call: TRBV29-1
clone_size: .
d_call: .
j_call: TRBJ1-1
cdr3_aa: CSVEYGHLNTEAFF
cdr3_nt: TGCAGCGTTGAATATGGGCACCTGAACACTGAAGCTTTCTTT

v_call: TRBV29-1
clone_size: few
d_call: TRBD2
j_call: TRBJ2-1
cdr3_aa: CSVEDPGGIAGEQFF
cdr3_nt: TGCAGCGTTGAAGATCCAGGCGGGATAGCGGGAGAGCAGTTCTTC

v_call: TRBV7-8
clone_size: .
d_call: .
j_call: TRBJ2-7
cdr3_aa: CASSLDARELTGYEQYF
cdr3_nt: TGTGCCAGCAGCTTGGACGCCCGTGAACTTACAGGGTACGAGCAGTACTTC

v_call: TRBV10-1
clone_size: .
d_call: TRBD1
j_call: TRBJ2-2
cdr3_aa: CASKPDRANTGELFF
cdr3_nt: TGCGCCAGCAAACCGGACAGGGCGAACACCGGGGAGCTGTTTTTT

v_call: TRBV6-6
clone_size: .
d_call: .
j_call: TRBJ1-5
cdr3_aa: CASSYVEGLNQPQHF
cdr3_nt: TGTGCCAGCAGTTACGTTGAGGGTTTGAATCAGCCCCAGCATTTT

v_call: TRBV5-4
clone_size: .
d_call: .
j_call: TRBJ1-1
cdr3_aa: CASSKRQFPNTEAFF
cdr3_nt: TGTGCCAGCAGCAAACGACAGTTTCCTAACACTGAAGCTTTCTTT

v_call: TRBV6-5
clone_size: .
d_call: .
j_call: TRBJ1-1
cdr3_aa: CASSYNGNTEAFF
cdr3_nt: TGTGCCAGCAGTTACAACGGGAACACTGAAGCTTTCTTT

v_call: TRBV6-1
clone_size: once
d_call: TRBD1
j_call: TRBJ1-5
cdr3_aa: CASREDRGLNQPQHF
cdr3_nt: TGTGCCAGCAGGGAGGACAGGGGGCTAAATCAGCCCCAGCATTTT

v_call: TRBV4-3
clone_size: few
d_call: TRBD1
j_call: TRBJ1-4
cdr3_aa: CASSPGTAGGREKLFF
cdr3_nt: TGCGCCAGCAGCCCTGGGACAGCGGGGGGGCGGGAAAAACTGTTTTTT

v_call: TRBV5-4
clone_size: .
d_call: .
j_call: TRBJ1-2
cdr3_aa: CASHVNPQNRGYTF
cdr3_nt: TGTGCCAGCCATGTAAACCCTCAGAACCGTGGCTACACCTTC

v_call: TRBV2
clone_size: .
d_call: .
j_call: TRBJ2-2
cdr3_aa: CASSVHRLANTGELFF
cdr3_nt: TGTGCCAGCAGTGTTCACAGGCTGGCGAACACCGGGGAGCTGTTTTTT

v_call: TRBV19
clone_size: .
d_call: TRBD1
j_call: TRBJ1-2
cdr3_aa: CASSIIGQGYGHTF
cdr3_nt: TGTGCCAGTAGTATAATTGGACAGGGCTATGGCCACACCTTC